The 4 T cell receptor beta chains presented below share a single source sample, sequenced in a study of blood T cells in healthy people across ages. Using a J-beta primer mix together with a sample-barcoded 5' primer, a second PCR was run for roughly 7 to 12 cycles. MiXCR, applied by TCRdb to the 5' RACE reads, yields one record per CDR3 protein. The sample lists 1.5 million to 2 million distinct CDR3 sequences, 40% to 55% seen once, with approximately 2.1% in the top ten. Sequences were obtained from blood. The receptors derive from a woman in her 40s in good health.

This chain uses TRBV4-1 with TRBJ2-1; D might be TRBD2 (5 bases). The CDR3 runs 16 residues. The V and J ends lost 3 bases and 0 bases respectively, with 12 bases between them. Germline CDR1 is MGHRA and CDR2 is YSYEKL. The chain's CDR3 is CASSQLLADSYNEQFF. Written as DNA, the CDR3 is TGCGCCAGCAGCCAGCTTCTAGCTGACTCCTACAATGAGCAGTTCTTC.

The chain couples TRBV10-3 to TRBJ1-1; tentative D call: TRBD1 (6 bases). Trimming stripped 0 bases from V and 4 bases from J, with 9 bases between. CDR1 and CDR2 from the germline V gene are ENHRY and SYGVKD. This CDR3 region has 14 residues. CDR3: CAISESGGPTEAFF. CDR3 in DNA: TGTGCCATCAGTGAGTCTGGGGGGCCCACTGAAGCTTTCTTT.

This clonotype was seen only a few times. The gene calls are TRBV7-9 and TRBJ1-2; D remains ambiguous. There are 16 residues in the CDR3. V dropped 1 base and J dropped 4 bases, with 16 bases sitting between them. Germline V gives CDR1 SEHNR, CDR2 FQNEAQ (reference sequence). The CDR3: CASSLEGGRLLYGYTF. DNA for the CDR3: TGTGCCAGCAGCTTAGAGGGAGGCCGACTGCTCTATGGCTACACCTTC.

This rearrangement joins TRBV27 to TRBJ2-1, with 8 bases identical to TRBD2. CDR3 length equals 14 residues. The junction had 8 bases not matched to a gene; V was cut back by 5 bases and J by 8 bases. Germline CDR1 reads MNHEY; CDR2 reads SMNVEV (reference sequence). The CDR3 here is CASSHGLARYEQFF. CDR3 sequence (DNA): TGTGCCAGCAGTCACGGACTAGCCAGGTATGAGCAGTTCTTC.